Listed below are T cell receptor beta chains from one sample, sequenced in a study of glioma-infiltrating T cells. TCRdb re-derived calls from the multiplex PCR reads in MiXCR, one entry per CDR3 protein. Here the sample spans about 180,000 distinct CDR3 sequences, about 40% being singletons. The specimen sequenced was glioma tissue, nonneoplastic brain tissue, or PBMCs (not recorded which). The receptors were gathered from a human donor with low-grade glioma or glioblastoma, undergoing nonglioma brain surgery, or in good health (not recorded which). CDR3s include the opening cysteine and the closing phenylalanine or tryptophan. The order of the fields is J gene, clone size, D gene, V gene, CDR3 length, CDR3 DNA, CDR3 protein. D genes are given only for firm matches. Expanded clones are given a class, and other clones once, few, many or no size at all.

>TRBJ2-5|few|-|TRBV5-1|14
TGCGCCAGCAGCTTGGGTCGGATCCAAGAGACCCAGTACTTC
CASSLGRIQETQYF
>TRBJ2-3|many|TRBD2|TRBV20-1|14
TGCAGTGCTTTTCTAGCGGGAGGCACAGATACGCAGTATTTT
CSAFLAGGTDTQYF
>TRBJ2-5|-|-|TRBV5-4|13
TGTGCCAGCACCTTGTTGGCCAGCGAGACCCAGTACTTC
CASTLLASETQYF
>TRBJ2-7|-|TRBD1|TRBV7-2|17
TGTGCCAGCATCCTCAGAACCCCGGGACAGGGTCTCGACGAGCAGTACTTC
CASILRTPGQGLDEQYF
>TRBJ2-1|many|-|TRBV27|11
TGTGCCAGCAGTTTAGTGGGTGAGCAGTTCTTC
CASSLVGEQFF
>TRBJ2-1|-|-|TRBV19|17
TGTGCCAGTAGTACGAACCACCAGGGGCGTCCCTACAATGAGCAGTTCTTC
CASSTNHQGRPYNEQFF
>TRBJ2-1|many|-|TRBV28|15
TGTGCCAGCACCAAAAGGTCGTTTATTACCAATGAGCAGTTCTTC
CASTKRSFITNEQFF
>TRBJ2-3|once|TRBD2|TRBV5-4|17
TGTGCCAGCAGAAGGGGACTAGCGGGAGGATTGCCAGATACGCAGTATTTT
CASRRGLAGGLPDTQYF
>TRBJ2-5|many|-|TRBV27|13
TGTGCCAGCAGTTTAACGCCGGGGGAGACCCAGTACTTC
CASSLTPGETQYF
>TRBJ2-1|-|-|TRBV27|14
TGTGCCAGCACTTTATGGGGGACCTACAATGAGCAGTCCTTC
CASTLWGTYNEQSF
>TRBJ2-5|-|TRBD2|TRBV12-3/TRBV12-4|14
TGTGCCAGCGGAGGGAGGGCCTTGGAAGAGACCCAGTACTTC
CASGGRALEETQYF
>TRBJ2-7|many|-|TRBV6-1|14
TGTGCCAGCAGTACCACACAGAGCTCCTACGAGCAGTACTTC
CASSTTQSSYEQYF
>TRBJ2-5|many|-|TRBV28|14
TGTGCCAGCAGTTTTGGTAGGGCTCGCGAGACCCAGTACTTC
CASSFGRARETQYF
>TRBJ2-1|many|-|TRBV6-1|12
TGTGCCAGCAGTTGGGGGATCCATGAGCAGTTCTTC
CASSWGIHEQFF
>TRBJ2-2|-|TRBD1|TRBV29-1|15
TGCAGCGTTGATTTGGGGACAGGGGCCACCGGGGAGCTGTTTTTT
CSVDLGTGATGELFF
>TRBJ2-1|many|TRBD2|TRBV28|15
TGTGCCAGCAGTTTTGGGTCAGACCTTAGCGGGGAGCAGTTCTTC
CASSFGSDLSGEQFF
>TRBJ1-1|-|-|TRBV29-1|13
TGCAGCCTGAGAAACTTGGACGACACTGAAGCTTTCTTT
CSLRNLDDTEAFF
>TRBJ2-3|-|TRBD2|TRBV7-9|15
TGTGCCAGCAGCTTAGGGCTAGCGGGCACAGATACAAAGTATTTT
CASSLGLAGTDTKYF
>TRBJ1-2|-|TRBD1|TRBV6-1|14
TGTGCCAGCGCTGACGAATACAGGGGTCGAGGCTACACCTTC
CASADEYRGRGYTF
>TRBJ1-5|many|TRBD1|TRBV28|14
TGTGCCAGCAGAATGACAGGGTCCCATCAGCCCCAGCATTTT
CASRMTGSHQPQHF
>TRBJ2-3|many|-|TRBV20-1|14
TGCAGTGCTAGAGTTAGCGGTCGCACAGATACGCAGTATTTT
CSARVSGRTDTQYF
>TRBJ1-1|many|-|TRBV28|15
TGTGCCAGCCGCTTACCTTCGGGGGGGAACACTGAAGCTTTCTTT
CASRLPSGGNTEAFF
>TRBJ1-1|many|-|TRBV18|14
TGTGCCAGCTCACCACCGGAATCCAGGCTTGAAGCTTTCTTT
CASSPPESRLEAFF
>TRBJ2-1|few|TRBD1|TRBV3-1|13
TGTGCCAGCAGTTTGAACAGGGGCGATGAGCAGTTCTTC
CASSLNRGDEQFF
>TRBJ1-1|medium-sized|-|TRBV20-1|13
TGCAGTGCTCCCGGTGGGAACACCCCTGAAGCTTTCTTT
CSAPGGNTPEAFF
>TRBJ2-6|few|-|TRBV3-1|16
TGTGCCAGCAGCCAAGCGGGGTTCTCTGGGGCCAACGTCCTGACTTTC
CASSQAGFSGANVLTF
>TRBJ2-2|-|TRBD1|TRBV28|14
TGTGCCAGCAGAGCCGGGACAGGGGCCGGGGAGCTGTTTTTT
CASRAGTGAGELFF
>TRBJ2-5|-|-|TRBV4-3|16
TGCGCCAGCAGCCAAGAGGAGGGTACGCCCCAAGAGACCCAGTACTTC
CASSQEEGTPQETQYF
>TRBJ1-2|few|TRBD1|TRBV10-3|13
TGTGCCATCAGTGGGGGAGGGGGCGACGGCTACACCTTC
CAISGGGGDGYTF
>TRBJ1-1|many|-|TRBV2|13
TGTGCCAGCATTCGGTTAAGGGACACTGAAGCTTTCTTT
CASIRLRDTEAFF
>TRBJ2-7|-|-|TRBV11-2|18
TGTGCCAGCAGCTGGCACGATACTGACAGGCACAATCTCTACGAGCAGTACTTC
CASSWHDTDRHNLYEQYF
>TRBJ2-1|once|-|TRBV27|13
TGTGCCAGCCGTACTAGCCGATACAATGAGCAGCTCTTC
CASRTSRYNEQLF
>TRBJ2-1|-|-|TRBV19|17
TGTGCCAGTAGGGCGACAGGCCGAGGGGCTTTTGTGGATGAGCAGTTCTTC
CASRATGRGAFVDEQFF
>TRBJ2-3|many|-|TRBV14|14
TGTGCCAGCAGCCTGAGGACCGTCACAGATACGCAGTATTTT
CASSLRTVTDTQYF
>TRBJ1-6|many|-|TRBV24-1|15
TGTGCCACCAGTGACGCTAGCTCCTATAATTCACCCCTCCACTTT
CATSDASSYNSPLHF
>TRBJ1-1|-|-|TRBV2|13
TGTGCCAGCATCAAGATGAGAGACACTGAAGCTTTCTTT
CASIKMRDTEAFF
>TRBJ2-7|-|-|TRBV29-1|14
TGCAGCATACTTGACCCCGAGGGGATCAACGAGCGGTACTTC
CSILDPEGINERYF
>TRBJ2-1|many|TRBD2|TRBV28|16
TGTGCCAGCAGTTTAAGCCCAGCGGGAGCGTACAATGAGCAGTTCTTC
CASSLSPAGAYNEQFF